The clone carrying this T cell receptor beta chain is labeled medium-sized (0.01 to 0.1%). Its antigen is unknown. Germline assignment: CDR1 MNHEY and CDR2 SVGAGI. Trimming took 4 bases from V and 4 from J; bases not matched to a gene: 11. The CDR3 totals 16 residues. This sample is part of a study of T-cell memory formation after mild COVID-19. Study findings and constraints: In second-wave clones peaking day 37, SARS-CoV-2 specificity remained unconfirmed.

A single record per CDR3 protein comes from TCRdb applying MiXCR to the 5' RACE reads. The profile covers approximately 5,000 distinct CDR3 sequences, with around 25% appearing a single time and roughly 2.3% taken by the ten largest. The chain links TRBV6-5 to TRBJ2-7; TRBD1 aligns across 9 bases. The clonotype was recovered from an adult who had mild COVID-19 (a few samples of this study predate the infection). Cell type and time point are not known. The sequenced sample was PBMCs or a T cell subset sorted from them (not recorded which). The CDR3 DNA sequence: TGTGCCAGCAGTTTACTTCCCGGGACAGGGTCTTACGAGCAGTACTTC. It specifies CASSLLPGTGSYEQYF.